One and the same sample provided the 21 T cell receptor beta chains below, sequenced in a study of identical twins. Using its own MiXCR run on the 5' RACE reads, TCRdb lists one record per CDR3 protein. The table has some 600,000 distinct CDR3 sequences, around 7.5% seen once. The same data also contributed to another study, on yellow fever vaccine responses in identical twins.

The material sequenced was PBMCs. These receptors originate from a woman aged 18-35 years in good health.

This clonotype was picked up many times. V usage is TRBV7-9 and J usage is TRBJ2-1; D may be TRBD2 (6 bases). CDR1 is SEHNR and CDR2 is FQNEAQ in the germline V gene (reference sequence). The V end lost 4 bases, the J end lost 3 bases, and 16 bases lay between the germline ends. This CDR3 is 16 amino acids long. This CDR3 is CASSYTGLVDYNEQFF. For the CDR3, the DNA is TGTGCCAGCAGCTATACGGGACTCGTGGACTACAATGAGCAGTTCTTC. Full variable domain (rest looked up from reference TRBV7-9 and TRBJ2-1): DTGVSQNPRHKITKRGQNVTFRCDPISEHNRLYWYRQTLGQGPEFLTYFQNEAQLEKSRLLSDRFSAERPKGSFSTLEIQRTEQGDSAMYLCASSYTGLVDYNEQFFGPGTRLTVL.

In this sample, this clonotype turned up a few times. This sequence joins TRBV20-1 and TRBJ2-1, with 7 bases fitting TRBD2. The V and J ends lost 0 bases and 1 base, in that order; junction bases with no gene match: 9. The CDR3 consists of 17 residues. Per germline, CDR1 DFQATT and CDR2 SNEGSKA (reference sequence). The CDR3 region is CSARDVALALSYNEQFF. In DNA form, the CDR3 reads TGCAGTGCTAGAGACGTAGCACTAGCGTTATCCTACAATGAGCAGTTCTTC.

The sample holds many counts of this clonotype. The chain employs TRBV27 and TRBJ2-7; 11 bases fit TRBD2. The trim removed 6 bases at V and 5 bases at J, leaving 6 bases unmatched. CDR1 is MNHEY, CDR2 SMNVEV, per germline (reference sequence). The CDR3 covers 14 residues. Here the CDR3 DNA reads TGTGCCAGCAGGCGACTAGCGGGGACCGACGAGCAGTACTTC. The encoded protein is CASRRLAGTDEQYF.

J is TRBJ2-3 and V is TRBV20-1; 9 bases are a match to TRBD2. The CDR3 consists of 17 residues. The germline V gene has CDR1 DFQATT and CDR2 SNEGSKA (reference sequence). V was pared by 5 bases and J by 1 base, with 13 bases of the junction left unmatched. In DNA form, the CDR3 reads TGCAGTGCTCCCCAAAAGATAGCGGGAGTTGGCACAGATACGCAGTATTTT. Residues: CSAPQKIAGVGTDTQYF.

The CDR3 sequence: CAISEDRVEQYV. CDR3 nucleotide sequence: TGTGCCATCAGTGAAGACAGGGTCGAGCAGTACGTC. The V gene is TRBV10-3, the J gene TRBJ2-7; 7 bases map to TRBD1. Trimming removed 3 bases from V and 6 bases from J; junction bases left unmatched: 2. Germline V gene sequence: CDR1 ENHRY, CDR2 SYGVKD. This CDR3 has 12 amino acids.

This clonotype was counted only a few times. CDR3 loop: CASSYSTTKETQYF. The CDR3 region has the DNA TGTGCCAGCAGTTACTCGACTACAAAAGAGACCCAGTACTTC. V and J are TRBV6-5 and TRBJ2-5; maybe TRBD2 (5 bases). The V end lost 0 bases, the J end lost 3 bases, and 8 bases lay between the germline ends. The CDR3 consists of 14 residues. Germline values: CDR1 MNHEY, CDR2 SVGAGI.

V usage is TRBV12-3 or TRBV12-4 and J usage is TRBJ2-5; D is perhaps TRBD2 (5 bases). The CDR3 is made up of 14 amino acids. Between the trimmed V and J ends, which lost 6 bases and 5 bases, there was a span of 16 bases. The CDR3 here is CASSNPTDWETQYF. CDR3 DNA sequence: TGTGCCAGCAGCAACCCCACGGACTGGGAGACCCAGTACTTC.

A few counts support this clonotype. This chain uses TRBV10-2 with TRBJ2-2; the match to TRBD2 covers 13 bases. Germline lookup yields CDR1 WSHSY and CDR2 SAAADI. V lost 10 bases, J lost 7 bases, and 9 bases stayed unmatched. The CDR3 length is 15 residues. The CDR3: CATRTSGGQGGELFF. The CDR3 bases are TGCGCCACCAGGACTAGCGGGGGTCAGGGCGGGGAGCTGTTTTTT.

This clonotype was observed many times. The rearrangement joins TRBV20-1 to TRBJ1-4; D uncertain. Per germline, CDR1 DFQATT and CDR2 SNEGSKA (reference sequence). The CDR3 runs to 12 residues. V dropped 5 bases and J dropped 5 bases, with 9 bases sitting between them. The CDR3 DNA sequence: TGCAGTGCTCCCCGGAGGAATGAAAAACTGTTTTTT. Amino acid sequence: CSAPRRNEKLFF.

V and J are TRBV14 and TRBJ2-3; perhaps TRBD2 as D (7 bases). The germline gives CDR1 SGHDN, CDR2 FVKESK. Trimming took 4 bases from V and 6 from J, leaving 23 bases between them. CDR3 length equals 17 residues. The CDR3, as DNA: TGTGCCAGCAGCCCCTCCGGGGGCGGGGGCCCAAGGGATACGCAGTATTTT. Translation: CASSPSGGGGPRDTQYF.

This clonotype was observed a few times. A read error may explain this, as a much larger clone is one base away. J is TRBJ1-1 and V is TRBV5-1, with D maybe TRBD1 (5 bases). V lost 0 bases and J lost 2, with 8 bases in between. The CDR3 spans 14 residues. Germline CDR1 SGHRS, CDR2 YFSETQ. This chain's CDR3 is CASSLGQINTEAFF. In DNA form, the CDR3 reads TGCGCCAGCAGCTTGGGACAGATAAACACTGAAGCTTTCTTT.

The chain is built from TRBV9 and TRBJ2-5; TRBD1 is a possible D gene (6 bases). CDR3 length equals 15 residues. Trimming stripped 7 bases from V and 5 bases from J, with 21 bases between. The germline V gene has CDR1 SGDLS and CDR2 YYNGEE. CDR3 DNA sequence: TGTGCCAGCGGGTCCATGGGGACAAGGGAGGAGACCCAGTACTTC. This encodes CASGSMGTREETQYF.

This clonotype occurred many times. This rearrangement joins TRBV7-8 to TRBJ2-5; TRBD2 matches at 10 bases. The V and J ends lost 1 base and 1 base, in that order; junction bases with no gene match: 3. Germline V gene sequence: CDR1 SGHVS, CDR2 FQNEAQ. The CDR3 runs 16 residues. CDR3 region: CASSLDPSGSQETQYF. The CDR3 DNA reads TGTGCCAGCAGCTTAGACCCTAGCGGGAGCCAAGAGACCCAGTACTTC.

In nucleotides, the CDR3 is TGCAGTGCCATTCAATCGACAGGGGGATTGAACACTGAAGCTTTCTTT. This translates into CSAIQSTGGLNTEAFF. The chain employs TRBV20-1 and TRBJ1-1; 9 bases align to TRBD1. This CDR3 is 16 amino acids long. Germline V gives CDR1 DFQATT, CDR2 SNEGSKA (reference sequence). V lost 6 bases, J lost 0 bases, and 11 bases stayed unmatched.

This clonotype was observed a few times. V and J are TRBV5-6 and TRBJ2-1; TRBD1 matches at 7 bases. This CDR3 is built from 14 residues. V trimming: 4 bases; J trimming: 6 bases; junction bases outside the gene matches: 7. The germline V gene has CDR1 SGHDT and CDR2 YYEEEE. DNA of the CDR3: TGTGCCAGCAGCCGGGACAGAAGACCCAATGAGCAGTTCTTC. Amino acids: CASSRDRRPNEQFF.

The chain has TRBV3-1 and TRBJ2-1; D remains ambiguous. V was shortened by 0 bases and J by 4 bases, with 13 bases between the two germline ends. Looked up from germline, CDR1 is LGHDT and CDR2 is YNNKEL (reference sequence). The CDR3 sequence is 16 residues long. In nucleotides, the CDR3 is TGTGCCAGCAGCCAAGATCTCGGAGCGAGGTACAATGAGCAGTTCTTC. Residues: CASSQDLGARYNEQFF.

V and J are TRBV19 and TRBJ2-4; 9 nucleotides line up with TRBD1. Trimming at V came to 4 bases and at J to 4 bases, leaving 14 bases not matched to a gene. The CDR3 sequence is 18 residues long. From germline, CDR1 is LNHDA and CDR2 SQIVND (reference sequence). The chain's CDR3 is CASSTVPGQGLAKNIQYF. CDR3 sequence (DNA): TGTGCCAGTAGTACAGTACCGGGACAGGGATTGGCGAAAAACATTCAGTACTTC. Variable domain in full (rest from reference TRBV19 and TRBJ2-4): DGGITQSPKYLFRKEGQNVTLSCEQNLNHDAMYWYRQDPGQGLRLIYYSQIVNDFQKGDIAEGYSVSREKKESFPLTVTSAQKNPTAFYLCASSTVPGQGLAKNIQYFGAGTRLSVL.

The chain employs TRBV3-1 and TRBJ2-1; TRBD2 agrees at 10 bases. The trim removed 2 bases at V and 8 bases at J, leaving 3 bases unmatched. The CDR3 has 14 residues. Germline loops: CDR1 LGHDT, CDR2 YNNKEL (reference sequence). The CDR3 protein is CASSQSGGVYEQFF. CDR3 in DNA: TGTGCCAGCAGCCAAAGCGGGGGGGTCTATGAGCAGTTCTTC.

In its sample, this clonotype was seen a few times. The chain combines TRBV12-3 or TRBV12-4 with TRBJ2-3, with TRBD2 matching over 12 bases. V gave up 3 bases and J gave up 2 bases; unmatched junction bases: 15. This CDR3 is 20 amino acids long. CDR3 nucleotides: TGTGCCAGCAGTTTTTCTAGACTAGCGGGAGTTGGACGGGTCACAGATACGCAGTATTTT. Residues: CASSFSRLAGVGRVTDTQYF.

The DNA for the CDR3 is TGCGCCAGCAGCTGGAGGGGTCGGGGGGGACAAGAGACCCAGTACTTC. Translated: CASSWRGRGGQETQYF. The chain combines TRBV5-1 with TRBJ2-5, with 8 bases that match TRBD2. The germline V gene has CDR1 SGHRS and CDR2 YFSETQ. V lost 3 bases to trimming and J lost 2 bases; unmatched junction nucleotides: 9. The CDR3 consists of 16 residues.

This clonotype turned up a few times. V usage is TRBV29-1 and J usage is TRBJ2-2; 7 bases align to TRBD1. Germline assignment: CDR1 SQVTM and CDR2 ANQGSEA. The CDR3 covers 14 residues. V lost 6 bases and J lost 2; bases outside the gene matches: 6. The CDR3 reads CSVIRDRNTGELFF. In DNA form, the CDR3 reads TGCAGCGTAATCCGGGACAGAAACACCGGGGAGCTGTTTTTT.